This record concerns one T cell receptor beta chain sequence. The antigen is undetermined. These data belong to a study of T cell responses to AZD1222 COVID-19 vaccine. Points from the study as a whole: Once two AZD1222 doses were given, Spike-specific TCR breadth and depth went up. Possibly, clonal diversity was underestimated; donors were largely white British and included more females. All repertoire sampling was performed exclusively after the peak T cell response.

Sequencing used immunoSEQ multiplex PCR; TCRdb keeps in-frame clones, though not all of them. The sample includes about 86,000 clones, about 92% of them seen just once. The V gene's germline CDR1 is SGHAT and CDR2 FQNNGV. V was trimmed by 6 bases and J by 3 bases, leaving 9 bases between them. The CDR3 sequence is 12 residues long. Source: peripheral blood, taken on day 0 of AZD1222 vaccination. The sequence was collected from an adult in good health. The J gene is TRBJ2-7, the V gene TRBV11-2; D uncertain. In DNA form, the CDR3 reads TGTGCCAGCAGTACTTGGGGCTACGAGCAGTACTTC. Its translation: CASSTWGYEQYF.